This TCR beta chain is drawn from a study of cytomegalovirus exposure and HLA in healthy donors. Study-wide points: As was reported, the HLA-A and HLA-B alleles of most subjects were accurately predicted from TCR beta sequences. Earlier analysis yielded a pattern in which most TCR beta V segments were productive about 87% or about 30% of the time. A later analysis associated 16,951 TCR beta sequences with HLA alleles at a 0.05 false discovery rate. In a later analysis, TCR beta V- and J-gene trimming showed a link to a missense DCLRE1C variant.

CDR1 SGHDN and CDR2 FVKESK come from the germline V gene. This CDR3 has 16 amino acids. V dropped 1 base and J dropped 7 bases, with 17 bases sitting between them. This clone was seen more than once but under ten times. Its target is not known. PCR primers comprised 60 Vbeta and 13 Jbeta primers. This table comes from immunoSEQ multiplex PCR, and its TCRdb copy is limited to in-frame clones, with some not included. The data contain roughly 89,000 clones, 80% to 90% of them singletons. The rearrangement joins TRBV14 to TRBJ1-3; D ambiguous. The specimen was PBMCs. The clonotype comes from a woman aged 25 to 39 in good health and CMV-seronegative. The DNA of the CDR3 is TGTGCCAGCAGCCAAGTGGCGAACCACCCGGGGAACACCATATATTTT. Translated: CASSQVANHPGNTIYF.